This entry describes one TCR beta chain. The sample is drawn from a study of spatial heterogeneity in lung cancer. On the study more broadly: The mean occurrence of each unique TCR and UMI combination in raw reads exceeded 8.5.

Described time point: sample taken at primary tumor resection. Whole RNA from tumor, nontumor lung or frozen PBMC was sequenced unsorted. A total of approximately 70 untreated early-stage non-small cell lung cancer patients served as donors. This CDR3 region has 16 residues. Trimming removed 0 bases at V and 1 base at J, with 8 bases between. Germline V gene sequence: CDR1 SGDLS, CDR2 YYNGEE. TCR cDNA molecules each carried a unique molecular identifier. TCRdb analysed the 5' RACE reads with MiXCR anew, one entry per CDR3 protein. The profile covers 40,000 to 45,000 distinct CDR3 sequences, with about 13% appearing a single time and about 60% taken by the ten largest.

This chain links TRBV9 with TRBJ1-6; D is uncertain. The input for sequencing was PBMCs, taken at surgery. The sequence was obtained from a male donor with early-stage non-small cell lung cancer. Here the CDR3 DNA reads TGTGCCAGCAGCGTAGCGCAAGGGTCCTATAATTCACCCCTCCACTTT. Translating it yields CASSVAQGSYNSPLHF.